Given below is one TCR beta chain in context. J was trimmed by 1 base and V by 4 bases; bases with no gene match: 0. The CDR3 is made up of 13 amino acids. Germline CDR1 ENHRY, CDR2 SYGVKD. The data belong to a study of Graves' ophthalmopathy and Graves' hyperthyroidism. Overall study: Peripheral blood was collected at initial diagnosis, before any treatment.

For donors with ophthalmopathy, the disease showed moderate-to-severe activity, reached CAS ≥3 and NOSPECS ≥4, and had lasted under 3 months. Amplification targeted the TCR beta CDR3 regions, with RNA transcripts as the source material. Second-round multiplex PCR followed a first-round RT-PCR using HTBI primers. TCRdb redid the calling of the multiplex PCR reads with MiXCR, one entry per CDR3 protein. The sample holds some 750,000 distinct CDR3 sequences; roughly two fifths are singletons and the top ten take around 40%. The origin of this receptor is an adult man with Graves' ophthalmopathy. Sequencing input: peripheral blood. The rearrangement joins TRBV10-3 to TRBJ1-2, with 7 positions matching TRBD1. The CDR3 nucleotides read TGTGCCATCAGTGGGGACAGTAACTATGGCTACACCTTC. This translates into CAISGDSNYGYTF.